This is a list of T cell receptor beta chains from one sample in a study of response to subunit inactivated influenza vaccine. A single record per CDR3 protein comes from TCRdb applying MiXCR to the RT-PCR reads. There are 500,000 to 550,000 distinct CDR3 sequences in the sample; around 8% occur only once, and 10% to 15% lies in the top ten. Sequenced material: PBMCs from blood, taken roughly 24 months after vaccination. The receptors originated from a man between 45 and 75 years old who received an inactivated influenza vaccine. CDR3s include the opening cysteine and the closing phenylalanine or tryptophan. D genes are given only for firm matches. Clone size is not always given. Where it is, it says once, few, many or a class for expanded clones.

j_call	clone_size	d_call	v_call	cdr3_length	cdr3_aa	cdr3_nt
TRBJ2-3	many	.	TRBV3-1	13	CASSPNSGSTQYF	TGTGCCAGCAGCCCGAATTCAGGATCGACGCAGTATTTT
TRBJ1-1	.	.	TRBV27	15	CASSDGGARNTEAFF	TGTGCCAGCAGTGACGGGGGGGCGCGTAACACTGAAGCTTTCTTT
TRBJ2-7	.	TRBD1	TRBV27	18	CASSLFPLNRGPPYEQYF	TGTGCCAGCAGTTTATTCCCCCTCAACAGGGGGCCTCCCTACGAGCAGTACTTC
TRBJ1-2	few	TRBD1	TRBV5-6	14	CASSSSQGAHGYTF	TGTGCCAGCAGCTCTTCACAGGGGGCGCATGGCTACACCTTC
TRBJ2-3	many	TRBD2	TRBV4-1	17	CASSRRMTSSDTDTQYF	TGCGCCAGCAGCCGAAGAATGACTAGCAGCGACACAGATACGCAGTATTTT
TRBJ2-1	many	TRBD1	TRBV7-2	15	CASSYLGQSYNEQFF	TGTGCCAGCAGCTACCTGGGACAGTCCTACAATGAGCAGTTCTTC
TRBJ2-7	.	TRBD1	TRBV28	15	CASNKSGTGVREQYF	TGTGCCAGCAACAAATCCGGGACAGGAGTAAGGGAGCAGTACTTC
TRBJ1-1	.	TRBD1	TRBV13	15	CASSSGLDRDTEAFF	TGTGCCAGCAGCTCCGGCCTGGACAGGGACACTGAAGCTTTCTTT
TRBJ1-3	.	.	TRBV7-8	20	CASSPYGTFPSLSSGNTIYF	TGTGCCAGCAGCCCATATGGGACATTTCCTTCTTTAAGCTCTGGAAACACCATATATTTT
TRBJ2-1	few	TRBD1	TRBV5-1	16	CASSVQTGGAYNEQFF	TGCGCCAGCAGCGTACAGACAGGGGGCGCCTACAATGAGCAGTTCTTC
TRBJ2-1	many	.	TRBV29-1	13	CSAGLNSYNEQFF	TGCAGCGCCGGCCTAAACAGTTACAATGAGCAGTTCTTC
TRBJ2-7	many	.	TRBV10-3	14	CAISETGMAYEQYF	TGTGCCATCAGTGAGACAGGGATGGCCTACGAGCAGTACTTC